These T cell receptor beta chains were read from a single sample in a study of coeliac disease. The method was immunoSEQ multiplex PCR; TCRdb's version includes in-frame clones alone and lacks a portion of them. The sample consists of some 4,000 clones, approximately 70% of them appearing once. The sample comprised intraepithelial lymphocytes from the gut. The receptors were sampled from a woman between 55 and 75 years old with active celiac disease. The CDR3 runs from the conserved cysteine through the conserved F or W. A D gene is named only where the DNA matches it firmly. Some rows have no size entry. The others give once, few or many, or a class for an expanded clone.

j_gene | d_gene | v_gene | abundance | CDR3nt | CDR3aa
TRBJ1-1 | - | TRBV10-1 | - | TGCGCCAGCAGAGCACTGACAGTGAACACTGAAGCTTTCTTT | CASRALTVNTEAFF
TRBJ2-1 | TRBD2 | TRBV4-1 | - | TGCGCCAGCAGCTCCAGGGAGGGCTCCTACAATGAGCAGTTCTTC | CASSSREGSYNEQFF
TRBJ2-1 | TRBD2 | TRBV4-3 | - | TGCGCCAGCAGCCATACTAGCGGGAGTTGGAATGAGCAGTTCTTC | CASSHTSGSWNEQFF
TRBJ1-5 | TRBD1 | TRBV5-1 | - | TGCGCCAGCAGCCAGAGCCGGGACAGGTGTCAGCCCCAGCATTTT | CASSQSRDRCQPQHF
TRBJ2-4 | TRBD1 | TRBV19 | - | TGTGCCAGTAGTAATCCGGGACAGGGGATAGCCAAAAACATTCAGTACTTC | CASSNPGQGIAKNIQYF
TRBJ2-7 | TRBD2 | TRBV6-1 | - | TGTGCCAGCAGTGAGGCTAGCGGGAGGCGCGAGCAGTACTTC | CASSEASGRREQYF
TRBJ1-2 | - | TRBV28 | - | TGTGCCAGCAGTTTATTATCCGGGGAGGACGGTGGCTACACCTTC | CASSLLSGEDGGYTF
TRBJ2-2 | - | TRBV27 | - | TGTGCCAGCACGGAGGGAATAACCGGGGAGCTGTTTTTT | CASTEGITGELFF
TRBJ1-2 | TRBD1 | TRBV4-1 | large | TGCGCCAGCAGCCAGACCGGGACAGAAGGCTACACCTTC | CASSQTGTEGYTF
TRBJ2-1 | TRBD1 | TRBV9 | - | TGTGCCAGCAGCCCATGGACAGGGACTTACAATGAGCAGTTCTTC | CASSPWTGTYNEQFF
TRBJ2-2 | TRBD2 | TRBV27 | - | TGTGCCAGCAGTTTCGGCCTAGCGGGAAAGTCCGGGGAGCTGTTTTTT | CASSFGLAGKSGELFF
TRBJ2-3 | TRBD2 | TRBV5-1 | - | TGCGCCAGCAGCTACCCCGGGACCCCGGGAGGAACAGATACGCAGTATTTT | CASSYPGTPGGTDTQYF
TRBJ1-3 | TRBD1 | TRBV4-3 | - | TGCGCCAGCAGCCACTCGGACAGGGCTGCGGGAAACACCATATATTTT | CASSHSDRAAGNTIYF
TRBJ1-1 | - | TRBV10-1 | large | TGCGCCAGCAGGGGGACAACCACTGAAGCTTTCTTT | CASRGTTTEAFF
TRBJ2-5 | - | TRBV7-2 | - | TGTGCCAGCAGCTCCCCCCACGGCAGGGAAGCAACCCAGTACTTC | CASSSPHGREATQYF
TRBJ2-7 | TRBD1 | TRBV28 | - | TGTGCCAGCAGTTCCCAGGGACAGGGCTCCTACGAGCAGTACTTC | CASSSQGQGSYEQYF
TRBJ2-7 | TRBD2 | TRBV5-1 | large | TGCGCCAGCAGGTGGGGAGGGAATTACGAGCAGTACTTC | CASRWGGNYEQYF
TRBJ1-2 | TRBD1 | TRBV5-1 | - | TGCGCCAGCAGCACCGGACAGGGAGGTACCTTC | CASSTGQGGTF